This paragraph reports one TCR beta chain. The antigen is unknown. For the second PCR, which ran for 7 to 11 cycles, a sample-barcoded 5' primer and a J-beta primer mix were used. TCRdb fed the 5' RACE reads into MiXCR, producing one record per CDR3 protein. In the table there are just over 1 million distinct CDR3 sequences, around 43% of which are singletons. V lost 5 bases, J lost 6 bases, and 17 bases stayed unmatched. CDR1 and CDR2 (germline): SGHKS, YYEKEE (reference sequence). CDR3 length: 19 residues. This record comes from a study of blood T cells in healthy people across ages. Study findings and constraints: The study found TCR beta diversity correlated strongly with naive T cell percentage.

Each donor was a healthy Caucasian individual from Russia, aged about 6 to 95. Sequenced sample: blood. The chain has TRBV5-5 and TRBJ2-1; 13 nucleotides agree with TRBD2. The clonotype originates from a woman between 55 and 75 years old in good health. The CDR3 region is CASSLRLAGGPTSPNEQFF. The CDR3 DNA is TGTGCCAGCAGTCTCCGACTAGCGGGAGGACCCACCTCACCCAATGAGCAGTTCTTC.